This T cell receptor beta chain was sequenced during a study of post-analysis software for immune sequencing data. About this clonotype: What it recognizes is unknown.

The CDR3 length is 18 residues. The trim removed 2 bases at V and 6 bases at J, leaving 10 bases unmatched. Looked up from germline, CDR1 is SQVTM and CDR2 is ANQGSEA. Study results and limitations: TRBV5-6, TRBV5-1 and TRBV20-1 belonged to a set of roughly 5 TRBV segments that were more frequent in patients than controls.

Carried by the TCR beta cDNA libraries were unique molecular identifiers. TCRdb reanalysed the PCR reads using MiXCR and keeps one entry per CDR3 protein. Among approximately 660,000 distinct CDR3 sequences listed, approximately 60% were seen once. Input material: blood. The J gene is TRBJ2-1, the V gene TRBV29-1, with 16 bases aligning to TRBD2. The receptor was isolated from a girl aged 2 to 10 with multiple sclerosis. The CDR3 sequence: CSVEPGTSGGARFNEQFF. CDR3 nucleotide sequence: TGCAGCGTTGAACCCGGGACTAGCGGGGGGGCCCGTTTCAATGAGCAGTTCTTC.